The 5 T cell receptor beta chains below come from one sample, sequenced in a study of tumor and adjacent non-tumor tissue in lung cancer (dated by TCRdb to the late 2010s). Library method: multiplex PCR. The sequencer was an Illumina HiSeq 2500. TCRbeta libraries were constructed through three rounds of nested PCR with primers (Table S4) according to protocols adapted from ARM-PCR. TCRdb applied fastp at Q25 and MiXCR to the public reads, then kept only in-frame beta chains. Entries that share a CDR3 protein sequence are merged under the most common genes and DNA. Present in this sample are about 70,000 distinct CDR3 sequences, around 78% of which were seen just once. The ten largest make up roughly 27% of the sample. RNA was isolated from bulk, unsorted tissue, and RNA quality was assessed with a NanoDrop ND-1000 and an Agilent 2100. The specimen sequenced was lung tumor tissue. These TCRs come from a man aged 55 to 70 with non-small cell lung cancer.

As to this clonotype: At one of its ends the junction is not consistent with the germline gene, which may arise from a read error. CDR3 DNA sequence: TGCGGCGTTGAAGATAGGTCTAGCGGGCCAAGCTCCTATGAGCAGTACTTC. This encodes CGVEDRSSGPSSYEQYF. The gene calls are TRBV29-1 and TRBJ2-7; 8 nucleotides line up with TRBD2. The CDR3 sequence is 17 residues long. From germline, CDR1 is SQVTM and CDR2 ANQGSEA.

Comments on this clonotype: Given a much more abundant clone one base away, this may be a read error. This rearrangement joins TRBV14 to TRBJ2-5; TRBD2 agrees at 9 bases. Germline V gene sequence: CDR1 SGHDN, CDR2 FVKESK. With 5 bases clipped from V and 4 bases from J, the junction kept 8 bases outside the gene matches. The CDR3 sequence is 15 residues long. In DNA form, the CDR3 reads TGTGCCAGCAGCGTTGGAGTAGCGGGAGCAGAGACCCAGTACTTC. This translates into CASSVGVAGAETQYF.

As concerns this clonotype: The DNA is omitted, as the CDR3 cannot be located on it reliably, and the CDR3 follows TCRdb's listing. The chain has TRBV6-1 and TRBJ1-2; the D call of TRBD1 is as the table states it, not checked on the DNA. The germline CDR1 and CDR2 sequences are MNHNS and SASEGT. Ends included, the CDR3 has 15 residues. This CDR3 is CASSVVAGGAYGYNF.

On this clonotype: Here the CDR3 omits its conserved ending phenylalanine or tryptophan, so a read error is the likely source. V usage is TRBV20-1 and J usage is TRBJ2-1; D gene unclear. The CDR3 contains 13 residues. Germline V gene lookup returns CDR1 DFQATT and CDR2 SNEGSKA (reference sequence). The DNA of the CDR3 is TGCAGTGTTAGAGATCTCCCTTACAATGAGCAGTTCTTA. Amino acid sequence: CSVRDLPYNEQFL.

To note about this clonotype: This CDR3 fails to terminate in the conserved phenylalanine or tryptophan, so it likely reflects a read error. The chain is built from TRBV20-1 and TRBJ2-1; D is perhaps TRBD1 (5 bases). Germline V gene lookup returns CDR1 DFQATT and CDR2 SNEGSKA (reference sequence). This CDR3 spans 15 amino acids. This CDR3 is CSARDLLGRYNEQFL. CDR3 nucleotides: TGTAGTGCTAGAGATCTTTTGGGGCGGTACAATGAGCAGTTCCTC.